This T cell receptor beta chain was profiled in a study of T cell responses to AZD1222 COVID-19 vaccine. Profiled with immunoSEQ multiplex PCR; TCRdb holds only in-frame clones, not every one. The sample yields about 140,000 clones, roughly nine tenths seen once. Trimming cost V 2 bases and J 5 bases, with 9 bases left between them. CDR3 length: 14 amino acids. Germline CDR1 is MNHEY and CDR2 is SVGEGT. This sample comprised peripheral blood, obtained 28 days after the second dose of the MenACWY control vaccine. The TCR sequence derives from an adult who received the MenACWY meningococcal vaccine as a control. This sequence joins TRBV6-2 or TRBV6-3 and TRBJ1-4; no firm D call. CDR3 sequence: CASSYPPRNEKLFF. CDR3 bases: TGTGCCAGCAGTTACCCACCGAGAAATGAAAAACTGTTTTTT.